The T cell receptor (beta chain) described here comes from a study of Ad26.COV2.S vaccination and SARS-CoV-2 variants. Described treatment: roughly 19 received Ad26.COV2.S at low or high dose, single or two shots; about five received placebo; per-sample allocation not given. Material that was analyzed had been drawn on day 63 after the first vaccine or placebo injection. The CDR3 extends over 14 amino acids. The germline CDR1 and CDR2 sequences are SEHNR and FQNEAQ (reference sequence). V lost 0 bases and J 8 bases, leaving 11 bases between the germline ends. Profiled with immunoSEQ multiplex PCR; TCRdb holds only in-frame clones, not every one. This sample has roughly 390,000 clones; 80% to 90% occur once, and the top ten carry more than 3%.

This TCR was sampled from a person between 18 and 60 years old who received the Ad26.COV2.S COVID-19 vaccine or a placebo. Sequences were derived from peripheral blood, sampled in a trial of Ad26.COV2.S vaccine versus placebo. This chain joins TRBV7-9 and TRBJ2-1; maybe TRBD2 (5 bases). The CDR3 region is CASSLATSRDEQFF. In nucleotides, the CDR3 is TGTGCCAGCAGCTTAGCGACTTCGAGGGATGAGCAGTTCTTC.